The clone carrying this T cell receptor beta chain showed up just a few times. Its antigen is still unknown. The data were obtained in a study of cytomegalovirus exposure and HLA in healthy donors. Study information: When just under 400 donors were genotyped, more than 70% of them were found to fall in the Caucasian-associated ancestry cluster. The study's findings and limits: Productive rates of about 87% or about 30% were seen for most TCR beta V segments in an earlier analysis. It is likely that the observed cluster of highly shared sequence variants was a sequencing artifact. Reports described diagnosis of cytomegalovirus status by the classifier as highly specific and sensitive.

PCR was performed using 60 Vbeta and 13 Jbeta primers. Assay used: immunoSEQ multiplex PCR; TCRdb lists only in-frame clones, some missing. The sample lists 150,000 to 200,000 clones, about 75% occurring once. Germline lookup yields CDR1 LNHDA and CDR2 SQIVND (reference sequence). The CDR3 is 15 amino acids. The V and J ends lost 2 bases and 0 bases, in that order; junction bases with no gene match: 3. Sample: PBMCs. This clonotype originated in a woman aged 45-60 years in good health and CMV-seropositive. The chain joins TRBV19 to TRBJ2-7; 8 positions agree with TRBD1. CDR3: CASSIRTGFSYEQYF. The DNA for the CDR3 is TGTGCCAGTAGTATACGGACAGGGTTCTCCTACGAGCAGTACTTC. Combining the CDR3 with reference TRBV19 and TRBJ2-7 gives the whole variable domain DGGITQSPKYLFRKEGQNVTLSCEQNLNHDAMYWYRQDPGQGLRLIYYSQIVNDFQKGDIAEGYSVSREKKESFPLTVTSAQKNPTAFYLCASSIRTGFSYEQYFGPGTRLTVT.